This TCR beta chain was captured in a study of blood T cell repertoires in COVID-19. Germline V gene lookup returns CDR1 MNHEY and CDR2 SVGEGT. This CDR3 has 19 amino acids. Trimming cost V 5 bases and J 0 bases; bases outside gene matches: 14. TCRdb's copy holds only in-frame clones and misses some; the assay was immunoSEQ multiplex PCR. The sample lists roughly 250,000 clones, about 88% seen once, with about 4% in the top ten. This clone was counted between two and nine times. The chain combines TRBV6-2 or TRBV6-3 with TRBJ1-5; 9 bases map to TRBD1. Sequenced input: peripheral blood. The clonotype comes from a man aged 55 to 69 who had recovered from COVID-19. The CDR3 loop is CASSGSGTGIPDSNQPQHF. In nucleotides, the CDR3 is TGTGCCAGCAGTGGATCCGGGACAGGGATCCCAGATAGCAATCAGCCCCAGCATTTT.